A single sample is the source of the 30 T cell receptor beta chains below, sequenced in a study of cytomegalovirus exposure and HLA in healthy donors (dated by TCRdb to the late 2010s). The library was made by the immunoSEQ multiplex PCR assay. For the multiplex PCR, a mixture combining 60 forward primers for TCR Vbeta segments and 13 reverse primers for TCR Jbeta segments was used. TCRdb holds this immuneACCESS table with in-frame rearrangements only. Some clones are missing; in checked studies, unresolved V genes explain under half, and the rest has no known cause. The sample table contains 150,000 to 190,000 clones; only one count was recorded for 82% of them. The ten biggest clones cover around 7% of the sample. Sequenced sample: PBMCs. The receptors originated from a woman in her 50s in good health and CMV-seropositive.

In this sample, this clone turned up once. V usage is TRBV7-6 and J usage is TRBJ1-5; maybe TRBD1 (6 bases). V was clipped by 2 bases and J by 0 bases, with 14 bases between them. Per the germline V gene, CDR1 is SGHVS and CDR2 is FNYEAQ. This CDR3 has 17 amino acids. The CDR3 nucleotides read TGTGCCAGCAGCTTATTTCCACGACAGGTTAGCAATCAGCCCCAGCATTTT. Protein sequence: CASSLFPRQVSNQPQHF.

V is TRBV15 and J is TRBJ2-7; D is perhaps TRBD1 (5 bases). The ends were cut back, 0 bases at V and 7 bases at J, with 13 bases in the middle. CDR1 and CDR2 from the germline V gene are LNHNV and YYDKDF (reference sequence). CDR3 length: 14 amino acids. The CDR3 DNA is TGTGCCACCAGCAGAGATCCCCTAAAGGGGGAGCAGTACTTC. Its translation: CATSRDPLKGEQYF.

A few counts support this clone. The DNA for the CDR3 is TGTGCCAGCAGCTTGGGACATAACTATGGCTACACCTTC. Residues: CASSLGHNYGYTF. The chain couples TRBV5-6 to TRBJ1-2, with unresolved D. V was clipped by 0 bases and J by 1 base, with 4 bases between them. CDR3 size: 13 residues. Germline CDR1 reads SGHDT; CDR2 reads YYEEEE.

The chain employs TRBV4-1 and TRBJ2-1; 9 positions agree with TRBD2. This CDR3 has 16 amino acids. Trimming cost V 4 bases and J 7 bases; bases outside gene matches: 11. Germline lookup yields CDR1 MGHRA and CDR2 YSYEKL. The CDR3 loop is CASSPASGGMWNEQFF. CDR3 sequence (DNA): TGCGCCAGCAGCCCGGCCAGCGGGGGGATGTGGAATGAGCAGTTCTTC.

The chain is built from TRBV6-5 and TRBJ2-7; 11 bases map to TRBD1. V was clipped by 5 bases and J by 3 bases; unmatched bases: 3. The CDR3 loop spans 14 amino acids. Germline CDR1 is MNHEY and CDR2 is SVGAGI. In DNA form, the CDR3 reads TGTGCCAGCAGTACCGGGACAGGGGGCTACGAGCAGTACTTC. Its protein product is CASSTGTGGYEQYF.

The table lists this clone with a count of one. V and J are TRBV5-1 and TRBJ1-2; D uncertain. V lost 3 bases, J lost 1 base, and 4 bases lay in between. CDR3 size: 12 residues. Looked up from germline, CDR1 is SGHRS and CDR2 is YFSETQ. CDR3 loop: CASSSDNYGYTF. The CDR3 DNA reads TGCGCCAGCAGCTCAGATAACTATGGCTACACCTTC.

The V and J genes are TRBV5-1 and TRBJ1-6, with D maybe TRBD1 (6 bases). This CDR3 spans 17 amino acids. V was cut by 1 base and J by 9 bases, with 20 bases left in between. Germline V gene lookup returns CDR1 SGHRS and CDR2 YFSETQ. The CDR3 is CASSLFEGGRGGSPLHF. CDR3 DNA sequence: TGCGCCAGCAGCTTGTTTGAGGGTGGCAGGGGCGGTTCACCCCTCCACTTT.

The genes are TRBV30 and TRBJ2-5, with 8 nucleotides matching TRBD1. The CDR3 contains 14 residues. The V gene's germline CDR1 is GTSNPN and CDR2 SVGIG (reference sequence). V shed 0 bases, J shed 11 bases, and the junction held 11 bases outside the gene matches. The CDR3 DNA reads TGTGCCTGGAGTGTGGGTCGGCTGACAGGGGAGCAGTACTTC. Encoded protein: CAWSVGRLTGEQYF.

The V call is TRBV5-1, the J call TRBJ1-1; D remains unclear. The CDR3 extends over 15 amino acids. The V gene's germline CDR1 is SGHRS and CDR2 YFSETQ. Trimming pared 5 bases from V and 3 bases from J, leaving 17 bases between. CDR3 DNA sequence: TGCGCCAGCAGTTACTCCCCCCTCGCCGACACTGAAGCTTTCTTT. It codes for CASSYSPLADTEAFF.

This clone turned up a few times. The chain combines TRBV5-4 with TRBJ1-2; 7 bases are a match to TRBD1. CDR1 SGHNT and CDR2 YYREEE come from the germline V gene (reference sequence). The CDR3 is 13 residues long. V lost 4 bases to trimming and J lost 6 bases; unmatched junction nucleotides: 6. The CDR3 loop reads CASSQGQKNGYTF. The CDR3 bases are TGTGCCAGCAGCCAGGGACAGAAGAATGGCTACACCTTC.

Comment on this clone: Its ends do not fully match the called genes, so a read error is possible. This chain joins TRBV7-9 and TRBJ2-6; perhaps TRBD1 as D (5 bases). The CDR3 length is 16 residues. Germline V gene lookup returns CDR1 SEHNR and CDR2 FQNEAQ (reference sequence). The CDR3 nucleotides read TGTTCCAGCAGCCCCTTCAGGGCCTCTGGGGCCAACGTCCTGACTTTC. It translates to CSSSPFRASGANVLTF.

The chain is built from TRBV6-5 and TRBJ1-6; D is possibly TRBD1 (6 bases). Trimming shortened V by 2 bases and J by 2 bases, and 7 bases separated the two germline ends. The CDR3 is 15 residues long. Germline V gene data show CDR1 as MNHEY and CDR2 as SVGAGI. The chain's CDR3 is CASSYDRTYNSPLHF. The CDR3 DNA reads TGTGCCAGCAGTTACGACAGGACCTATAATTCACCCCTCCACTTT.

The rearrangement joins TRBV7-2 to TRBJ1-6; TRBD1 is a possible D gene (5 bases). The CDR3 has 17 residues. Per the germline V gene, CDR1 is SGHTA and CDR2 is FQGNSA. V was trimmed by 6 bases and J by 8 bases, leaving 23 bases between them. The CDR3 sequence: CASRRSGLAIPDSPLHF. CDR3 bases: TGTGCCAGCAGGCGATCAGGGTTAGCCATACCCGATTCACCCCTCCACTTT.

The genes are TRBV7-3 and TRBJ2-2; TRBD1 aligns across 11 bases. In germline, CDR1 is SGHTA, CDR2 FQGTGA. V lost 6 bases and J lost 7; bases outside the gene matches: 7. The CDR3 contains 15 residues. CDR3 coding DNA: TGTGCCAGCAGTCGGGACAGGGGGTCGATCGGGGAGCTGTTTTTT. This codes for CASSRDRGSIGELFF.

The chain joins TRBV27 to TRBJ1-2; D perhaps matches TRBD1 (5 bases). CDR1 and CDR2 (germline): MNHEY, SMNVEV (reference sequence). The CDR3 has 16 residues. V gave up 5 bases and J gave up 3 bases, with 19 bases separating them. DNA for the CDR3: TGTGCCAGCAGTCCACCGGGGGGGTCGACCTACTATGGCTACACCTTC. It translates to CASSPPGGSTYYGYTF.

V is TRBV6-6 and J is TRBJ1-1; 9 bases are shared with TRBD1. Germline trimming cut 0 bases from V and 5 bases from J; bases unmatched to any gene: 4. The CDR3 is made up of 15 amino acids. Germline assignment: CDR1 MNHNY and CDR2 SVGAGI (reference sequence). The CDR3 nucleotides are TGTGCCAGCAGTTACTCGGGACAGGGTGAGACTGAAGCTTTCTTT. This sequence encodes CASSYSGQGETEAFF.

V gene TRBV7-2 combines with J gene TRBJ1-3, with TRBD1 identical over 8 bases. J gave up 3 bases and V 5 bases, and 6 bases lay outside the gene matches. CDR1 is SGHTA, CDR2 FQGNSA, per germline. The CDR3 totals 15 residues. CDR3 loop: CASSPGTGGGNTIYF. CDR3 sequence (DNA): TGTGCCAGCAGCCCCGGGACAGGAGGTGGAAACACCATATATTTT.

This clone was seen more than once but under ten times. The rearrangement uses TRBV7-2 and TRBJ2-7; 7 bases are shared with TRBD1. V lost 7 bases and J lost 3; bases outside the gene matches: 9. There are 14 residues in the CDR3. Germline V gene sequence: CDR1 SGHTA, CDR2 FQGNSA. Here the CDR3 DNA reads TGTGCCAGCAACCGACAGGGACGAGGCTACGAGCAGTACTTC. Translating it yields CASNRQGRGYEQYF.

V is TRBV4-1 and J is TRBJ2-1, with 8 bases aligning to TRBD2. The junction had 5 bases not matched to a gene; V was cut back by 0 bases and J by 4 bases. The V gene's germline CDR1 is MGHRA and CDR2 YSYEKL. This CDR3 has 16 amino acids. The CDR3 sequence is CASSQDYSGVYNEQFF. The CDR3 DNA reads TGCGCCAGCAGCCAAGATTATAGCGGGGTGTACAATGAGCAGTTCTTC.

The chain links TRBV4-2 to TRBJ2-3, with 8 nucleotides matching TRBD2. The CDR3 runs 17 residues. J was trimmed by 5 bases and V by 1 base; bases with no gene match: 11. Germline V gene sequence: CDR1 LGHNA, CDR2 YNFKEQ. CDR3: CASSQGSGSGGGDTQYF. The DNA of the CDR3 is TGTGCCAGCAGCCAAGGTTCAGGGAGCGGGGGCGGAGATACGCAGTATTTT.

V and J are TRBV11-2 and TRBJ2-1; TRBD2 matches 13 bases. With 5 bases clipped from V and 1 base from J, the junction kept 5 bases outside the gene matches. CDR1 is SGHAT, CDR2 FQNNGV, per germline. The CDR3 extends over 17 amino acids. CDR3 sequence reads: CASSTELAGGSYNEQFF. The DNA of the CDR3 is TGTGCCAGCAGCACAGAACTAGCGGGGGGGTCCTACAATGAGCAGTTCTTC.

This chain joins TRBV6-1 and TRBJ1-1; D is ambiguous. The germline CDR1 and CDR2 sequences are MNHNS and SASEGT. The V gene lost 2 bases and the J gene lost 3 bases, with 7 bases spanning the gap. This CDR3 region has 13 residues. As DNA, the CDR3 is TGTGCCAGCAGTGAATGGCTTGACACTGAAGCTTTCTTT. Protein product: CASSEWLDTEAFF.

The CDR3 coding sequence is TGTGCCAGCAGCTTAGATGGAGGTGAGCAGTTCTTC. Translated, it gives CASSLDGGEQFF. The V gene is TRBV11-3, the J gene TRBJ2-1; D possibly corresponds to TRBD2 (5 bases). The germline CDR1 and CDR2 sequences are SGHNT and YENEEA. CDR3 length: 12 amino acids. V was trimmed by 0 bases and J by 9 bases, leaving 6 bases between them.

The rearrangement joins TRBV7-2 to TRBJ2-5, with D maybe TRBD1 (6 bases). The closer fit of TRBJ2-7 to the DNA end suggests the J call may be wrong. CDR3 size: 14 residues. CDR1 is SGHTA and CDR2 is FQGNSA in the germline V gene. The CDR3 spells CASSLGGGSYEQYF. CDR3 nucleotides: TGTGCCAGCAGCTTAGGAGGGGGTTCCTACGAGCAGTACTTC.

In its sample, this clone was seen once. The chain employs TRBV5-1 and TRBJ2-2; D is unclear. Germline V gives CDR1 SGHRS, CDR2 YFSETQ. This CDR3 has 15 amino acids. V lost 0 bases and J lost 2, with 8 bases in between. The CDR3 region is CASSLGARNTGELFF. CDR3 nucleotide sequence: TGCGCCAGCAGCTTGGGGGCCAGAAACACCGGGGAGCTGTTTTTT.

V gene TRBV18 combines with J gene TRBJ2-1; D gene uncertain. Between the trimmed V and J ends, which lost 2 bases and 4 bases, there was a span of 6 bases. The CDR3 consists of 13 residues. Germline CDR1 and CDR2: KGHSH and LQKENI. CDR3 sequence reads: CASSPERYNEQFF. The CDR3 region has the DNA TGTGCCAGCTCACCAGAGCGTTACAATGAGCAGTTCTTC.

The gene calls are TRBV30 and TRBJ1-1; a possible D gene is TRBD1 (5 bases). The CDR3 sequence is 14 residues long. V lost 1 base and J 8 bases, leaving 17 bases between the germline ends. The V gene's germline CDR1 is GTSNPN and CDR2 SVGIG (reference sequence). CDR3 sequence reads: CAWSALGGSLEAFF. DNA for the CDR3: TGTGCCTGGAGTGCTTTGGGGGGGTCCCTAGAAGCTTTCTTT. The complete variable domain, with remaining parts taken from reference TRBV30 and TRBJ1-1, reads SQTIHQWPATLVQPVGSPLSLECTVEGTSNPNLYWYRQAAGRGLQLLFYSVGIGQISSEVPQNLSASRPQDRQFILSSKKLLLSDSGFYLCAWSALGGSLEAFFGQGTRLTVV.

This clone was seen a handful of times. The chain joins TRBV7-2 to TRBJ1-3; D uncertain. Germline CDR1 is SGHTA and CDR2 is FQGNSA. This CDR3 region has 14 residues. Deletions cut 0 bases from V and 4 bases from J, with 7 bases between. The CDR3 here is CASSLANLGNTIYF. The CDR3 DNA sequence: TGTGCCAGCAGCTTAGCAAATCTCGGAAACACCATATATTTT.

The chain couples TRBV5-6 to TRBJ2-3; 9 bases fit TRBD1. The CDR3 consists of 18 residues. V lost 0 bases, J lost 3 bases, and 11 bases stayed unmatched. The germline V gene has CDR1 SGHDT and CDR2 YYEEEE. The CDR3 bases are TGTGCCAGCAGCTTGGTGGGCGGAGACAGGGGGGAGACAGATACGCAGTATTTT. This encodes CASSLVGGDRGETDTQYF.

V usage is TRBV27 and J usage is TRBJ2-7, with a possible D match to TRBD2 (6 bases). Germline CDR1 and CDR2: MNHEY and SMNVEV (reference sequence). V lost 5 bases and J lost 4, with 15 bases in between. This CDR3 contains 14 residues. CDR3 in DNA: TGTGCCAGCAGTCAAAAGACTAGAGAGTACGAGCAGTACTTC. Protein: CASSQKTREYEQYF.